The 14 T cell receptor beta chains reported below all come from one sample, sequenced in a study of CD8 T cells in Susac syndrome. Random hexamers served to reverse transcribe about 0.5 to 1 ug RNA. TCRdb reprocessed the immunoSEQ multiplex PCR reads with MiXCR, giving one entry per CDR3 protein. The sample lists about 300,000 distinct CDR3 sequences; about 92% were seen once. Sample: CD4+ T cells from PBMCs. These receptors were taken from a human donor with multiple sclerosis.

The rearrangement links TRBV5-1 to TRBJ2-3, with D tentatively TRBD1 (6 bases). Germline CDR1 and CDR2: SGHRS and YFSETQ. The CDR3 consists of 15 residues. The V end was cut by 4 bases, the J end by 6 bases, with 18 bases between. The CDR3 spells CASSLESGETDTQYF. The CDR3 nucleotides are TGCGCCAGCAGCCTGGAGTCAGGGGAGACGGATACGCAGTATTTT.

The genes are TRBV29-1 and TRBJ1-1, with D unclear. The CDR3 is 13 amino acids. The germline V gene encodes CDR1 SQVTM and CDR2 ANQGSEA. The V end was cut by 6 bases, the J end by 3 bases, with 14 bases between. CDR3 loop: CSVGRNTDTEAFF. CDR3 DNA sequence: TGCAGCGTGGGAAGAAATACGGACACTGAAGCTTTCTTT.

The gene calls are TRBV6-2 or TRBV6-3 and TRBJ2-1; the D gene is possibly TRBD2 (5 bases). Trimming removed 3 bases at V and 7 bases at J, with 16 bases between. Germline CDR1 is MNHEY and CDR2 is SVGEGT. The CDR3 consists of 15 residues. CDR3 region: CASSYSGSSWNEQFF. The DNA for the CDR3 is TGTGCCAGCAGTTATTCGGGGAGTAGTTGGAATGAGCAGTTCTTC.

The V gene is TRBV18, the J gene TRBJ2-5; TRBD2 might be the D (7 bases). The CDR3 length is 15 residues. V shed 2 bases and J shed 7 bases, with 17 bases lying between them. CDR1 KGHSH and CDR2 LQKENI come from the germline V gene. DNA for the CDR3: TGTGCCAGCTCACCAAATGGACTAGAAGGGGGGACCCAGTACTTC. Protein sequence: CASSPNGLEGGTQYF.

This clonotype was detected only once. V and J are TRBV7-2 and TRBJ2-7; TRBD1 is a possible D gene (9 bases). V lost 1 base and J 0 bases, leaving 19 bases between the germline ends. CDR1 is SGHTA and CDR2 is FQGNSA in the germline V gene. This CDR3 contains 18 residues. DNA of the CDR3: TGTGCCAGCAGCTTAGAAAGCGGGGGACAGGGTATCTCCTACGAGCAGTACTTC. Translated: CASSLESGGQGISYEQYF.

The chain is built from TRBV19 and TRBJ2-1, with TRBD1 matching over 10 bases. The V and J ends lost 1 base and 14 bases, in that order; junction bases with no gene match: 5. The CDR3 spans 13 residues. Germline CDR1 reads LNHDA; CDR2 reads SQIVND (reference sequence). The CDR3 reads CASSIAPDRGEFF. The CDR3 DNA follows: TGTGCCAGTAGTATAGCCCCGGACAGGGGGGAGTTCTTC.

The rearrangement links TRBV4-2 to TRBJ2-1; D perhaps matches TRBD1 (6 bases). Germline CDR1 reads LGHNA; CDR2 reads YNFKEQ. V shed 0 bases and J shed 6 bases, with 21 bases lying between them. The CDR3 length is 18 residues. The CDR3 is CASSQDRQVAPRINEQFF. In nucleotides, the CDR3 is TGTGCCAGCAGCCAAGATCGACAGGTAGCCCCAAGAATCAATGAGCAGTTCTTC.

V usage is TRBV2 and J usage is TRBJ2-7; the D gene is possibly TRBD2 (5 bases). Germline CDR1 and CDR2: SNHLY and FYNNEI. Trimming left V 8 bases short and J 5 bases short, with 13 bases between. The CDR3 contains 12 residues. The CDR3 DNA reads TGTGCCAGCGGACCCACTAGTAACGAGCAGTACTTC. Protein: CASGPTSNEQYF.

This sequence joins TRBV3-1 and TRBJ1-5; D uncertain. The germline V and J ends were trimmed by 0 bases and 4 bases, with 13 bases remaining between them. The CDR3 has 16 amino acids. Germline loops: CDR1 LGHDT, CDR2 YNNKEL (reference sequence). CDR3 protein: CASSQDRNSGNQPQHF. Here the CDR3 DNA reads TGTGCCAGCAGCCAAGATCGGAATAGTGGAAATCAGCCCCAGCATTTT.

The chain has TRBV5-4 and TRBJ2-5; possible D gene TRBD1, 6 bases. The CDR3 is made up of 14 amino acids. V shed 3 bases and J shed 1 base, with 10 bases lying between them. Germline CDR1 is SGHNT and CDR2 is YYREEE (reference sequence). CDR3 protein: CASSWRRGQETQYF. The CDR3 nucleotides read TGTGCCAGCAGCTGGCGCAGGGGCCAAGAGACCCAGTACTTC.

The chain links TRBV29-1 to TRBJ2-2; no clear D. Trimming removed 3 bases at V and 6 bases at J, with 8 bases between. This CDR3 comprises 12 residues. Looked up from germline, CDR1 is SQVTM and CDR2 is ANQGSEA. Written as DNA, the CDR3 is TGCAGCGTTGAGGCCAGCGCCGGGGAGCTGTTTTTT. This translates into CSVEASAGELFF.

The chain is built from TRBV20-1 and TRBJ1-2; maybe TRBD1 (6 bases). V dropped 5 bases and J dropped 8 bases, with 21 bases sitting between them. This CDR3 contains 14 residues. The germline V gene encodes CDR1 DFQATT and CDR2 SNEGSKA (reference sequence). The CDR3 DNA is TGCAGTGCTCCCGGCCTCGGGACATTCGACGGCTACACCTTC. This sequence encodes CSAPGLGTFDGYTF.

The V gene is TRBV27, the J gene TRBJ2-7, with D maybe TRBD1 (6 bases). The CDR3 covers 14 residues. Germline V gene lookup returns CDR1 MNHEY and CDR2 SMNVEV (reference sequence). Trimming took 6 bases from V and 2 from J, leaving 14 bases between them. The CDR3 spells CASRTRDNPYEQYF. In nucleotides, the CDR3 is TGTGCCAGCAGGACCCGGGACAACCCCTACGAGCAGTACTTC.

This clonotype appeared once. The CDR3 here is CSALAPLAGSSTDTQYF. As DNA, the CDR3 is TGCAGTGCTCTAGCCCCACTAGCGGGAAGTAGCACAGATACGCAGTATTTT. J is TRBJ2-3 and V is TRBV20-1, with 10 bases matching TRBD2. The CDR3 runs to 17 residues. Germline trimming cut 5 bases from V and 0 bases from J; bases unmatched to any gene: 11. Germline V gene sequence: CDR1 DFQATT, CDR2 SNEGSKA (reference sequence).